This T cell receptor beta chain was recovered during a study of blood T cells in healthy people across ages. The CDR3 contains 12 residues. The germline V gene encodes CDR1 DFQATT and CDR2 SNEGSKA (reference sequence). Trimming took 3 bases from V and 3 from J, leaving 9 bases between them. A second PCR, run for about 7 to 11 cycles, used a sample-barcoded 5' primer plus a J-beta primer mix. TCRdb re-analysed the 5' RACE reads in MiXCR, keeping a single row per CDR3 protein. The sample has about 620,000 distinct CDR3 sequences, roughly half seen once. This clonotype originated in a woman older than 75 in good health. Sequencing input: blood. The chain carries TRBV20-1 and TRBJ2-7; the D is unclear. CDR3 in amino acids: CSASAAIYEQYF. The CDR3 DNA is TGCAGTGCTAGTGCAGCAATCTACGAGCAGTACTTC.